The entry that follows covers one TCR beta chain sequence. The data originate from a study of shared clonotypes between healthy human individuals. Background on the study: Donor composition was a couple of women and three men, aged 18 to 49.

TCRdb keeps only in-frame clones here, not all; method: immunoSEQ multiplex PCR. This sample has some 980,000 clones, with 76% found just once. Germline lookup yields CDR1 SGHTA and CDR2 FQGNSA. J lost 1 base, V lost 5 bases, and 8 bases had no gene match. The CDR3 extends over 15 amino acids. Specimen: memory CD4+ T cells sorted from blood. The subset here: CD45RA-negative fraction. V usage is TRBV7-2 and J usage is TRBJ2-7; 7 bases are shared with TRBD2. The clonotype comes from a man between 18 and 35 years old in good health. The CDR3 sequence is CASSPRGVTSYEQYF. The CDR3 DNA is TGTGCCAGCAGCCCACGGGGGGTTACATCCTACGAGCAGTACTTC.